These 20 T cell receptor beta chains were all obtained from the same sample, sequenced in a study of human T cells and chemical hapten exposure. Sample time point: patch test 1, 2 weeks after DPC sensitization. Treatment indicated: therapeutic diphenylcyclopropenone sensitization with weekly scalp DPC. TCRdb independently ran MiXCR on the RACE reads; one entry per CDR3 protein. This table holds about 380,000 distinct CDR3 sequences, nearly 5% found once. Sample: whole blood, taken in connection with sensitization to the hapten diphenylcyclopropenone (DPC). Receptors were obtained from a woman between 45 and 65 years old with alopecia areata. Some clones in this sample may be carry-over from other donors' samples.

This clonotype has more than one count but fewer than ten. The chain joins TRBV9 to TRBJ2-3; possibly TRBD2 for D (6 bases). V dropped 1 base and J dropped 5 bases, with 17 bases sitting between them. Germline V CDR1 and CDR2: SGDLS, YYNGEE. The CDR3 is made up of 16 amino acids. Here the CDR3 reads CASSVRETLRGDTQYF. CDR3 in DNA: TGTGCCAGCAGCGTACGGGAGACATTACGGGGAGATACGCAGTATTTT.

This clonotype was observed at least ten times. The gene calls are TRBV10-3 and TRBJ2-7, with 9 bases lining up with TRBD1. V lost 0 bases to trimming and J lost 6 bases; unmatched junction nucleotides: 6. The CDR3 has 15 amino acids. Germline V lookup: CDR1 ENHRY, CDR2 SYGVKD. This CDR3 reads CAISESGQGPGEQYF. The DNA of the CDR3 is TGTGCCATCAGTGAGTCGGGACAGGGACCTGGCGAGCAGTACTTC.

This clonotype was seen many times. The gene calls are TRBV3-1 and TRBJ2-3; 7 nucleotides match TRBD2. The trim removed 3 bases at V and 2 bases at J, leaving 8 bases unmatched. This CDR3 comprises 16 residues. Per germline, CDR1 LGHDT and CDR2 YNNKEL (reference sequence). Here the CDR3 DNA reads TGTGCCAGCAGCCACACTAGACTAGCAGTCACAGATACGCAGTATTTT. Protein: CASSHTRLAVTDTQYF.

This clonotype was recorded a few times. The V and J genes are TRBV9 and TRBJ2-1; a possible D gene is TRBD2 (5 bases). Germline V lookup: CDR1 SGDLS, CDR2 YYNGEE. The ends were cut back, 4 bases at V and 1 base at J, with 15 bases in the middle. The CDR3 is made up of 16 amino acids. DNA for the CDR3: TGTGCCAGCAGCCGGAGACGGACGGGGTCCTACAATGAGCAGTTCTTC. Amino acids: CASSRRRTGSYNEQFF. Variable domain in full (rest from reference TRBV9 and TRBJ2-1): DSGVTQTPKHLITATGQRVTLRCSPRSGDLSVYWYQQSLDQGLQFLIQYYNGEERAKGNILERFSAQQFPDLHSELNLSSLELGDSALYFCASSRRRTGSYNEQFFGPGTRLTVL.

This clonotype was picked up many times. J is TRBJ1-2 and V is TRBV3-1; TRBD1 aligns across 7 bases. V gave up 4 bases and J gave up 8 bases; unmatched junction bases: 10. Germline V gene lookup returns CDR1 LGHDT and CDR2 YNNKEL (reference sequence). CDR3 size: 14 residues. CDR3 protein: CASSPKGAGEGYTF. CDR3 nucleotide sequence: TGTGCCAGCAGCCCCAAGGGGGCAGGGGAAGGCTACACCTTC.

This clonotype has just a few counts. The genes are TRBV11-2 and TRBJ1-1; maybe TRBD1 (6 bases). The germline V gene encodes CDR1 SGHAT and CDR2 FQNNGV. Trimming shortened V by 1 base and J by 0 bases, and 18 bases separated the two germline ends. The CDR3 runs to 18 residues. CDR3 in amino acids: CASSLAGGTSVMNTEAFF. CDR3 nucleotide sequence: TGTGCCAGCAGCTTAGCGGGAGGGACATCGGTTATGAACACTGAAGCTTTCTTT.

This chain joins TRBV10-3 and TRBJ1-5, with D unclear. This CDR3 region has 12 residues. The germline V and J ends were trimmed by 4 bases and 7 bases, with 8 bases remaining between them. Looked up from germline, CDR1 is ENHRY and CDR2 is SYGVKD. The CDR3 is CAISGAGQPQHF. DNA for the CDR3: TGTGCCATCAGTGGGGCGGGACAGCCCCAGCATTTT.

This clonotype was counted a single time. The chain carries TRBV12-3 or TRBV12-4 and TRBJ1-6; D possibly corresponds to TRBD1 (5 bases). Trimming stripped 7 bases from V and 7 bases from J, with 14 bases between. The CDR3 has 14 residues. The CDR3 sequence is CASTPGTENSPLHF. The DNA of the CDR3 is TGTGCCAGCACTCCCGGGACCGAAAATTCACCCCTCCACTTT.

This clonotype was found many times. This rearrangement joins TRBV6-6 to TRBJ1-2; D is possibly TRBD1 (6 bases). CDR1 is MNHNY and CDR2 is SVGAGI in the germline V gene (reference sequence). The CDR3 contains 15 residues. Trimming cost V 3 bases and J 4 bases, with 15 bases left between them. CDR3 in amino acids: CASSYLGKGVYGYTF. CDR3 sequence (DNA): TGTGCCAGCAGTTATTTGGGGAAGGGGGTCTATGGCTACACCTTC.

This clonotype was recorded at least ten times. V gene TRBV28 combines with J gene TRBJ2-2, with D possibly TRBD1 on 6 matching bases. V was clipped by 7 bases and J by 0 bases, with 12 bases between them. The CDR3 contains 15 residues. The germline gives CDR1 MDHEN, CDR2 SYDVKM. Here the CDR3 DNA reads TGTGCCAGCACCCGGGACAACGCGAACACCGGGGAGCTGTTTTTT. It encodes CASTRDNANTGELFF.

This clonotype was seen repeatedly, ten times or more. The chain employs TRBV13 and TRBJ2-7, with D possibly being TRBD2 (6 bases). CDR1 and CDR2 (germline): PRHDT, FYEKMQ (reference sequence). The CDR3 has 16 residues. V lost 2 bases and J lost 0, with 14 bases in between. The chain's CDR3 is CASSLSGGILSYEQYF. For the CDR3, the DNA is TGTGCCAGCAGCTTATCCGGCGGGATACTCTCCTACGAGCAGTACTTC.

CDR3 DNA: TGCAGCGTCGAATCCGGGACAGGGGATCCGCAGTATTTT. Its protein product is CSVESGTGDPQYF. The rearrangement joins TRBV29-1 to TRBJ2-3; TRBD1 agrees at 10 bases. The CDR3 runs 13 residues. The V segment lost 6 bases and the J segment 10 bases; nucleotides outside the gene matches: 10. Germline CDR1 SQVTM, CDR2 ANQGSEA.

This clonotype was seen a few times. The CDR3 loop reads CASSYSRWRGDGYTF. CDR3 coding DNA: TGTGCCAGCAGTTACTCGAGGTGGCGGGGGGATGGCTACACCTTC. The gene calls are TRBV6-5 and TRBJ1-2, with D possibly matching TRBD1 (5 bases). Trimming cost V 0 bases and J 6 bases, with 14 bases left between them. The length of the CDR3 is 15 residues. Per germline, CDR1 MNHEY and CDR2 SVGAGI.

The table lists this clonotype with a few counts. The chain uses TRBV20-1 and TRBJ2-1, with TRBD2 matching over 10 bases. The CDR3 covers 15 residues. Germline-derived CDR1 and CDR2 are DFQATT and SNEGSKA (reference sequence). J gave up 9 bases and V 6 bases, and 14 bases lay outside the gene matches. The CDR3: CSANVAGGAAVEQFF. Here the CDR3 DNA reads TGCAGTGCAAACGTAGCGGGGGGTGCCGCGGTTGAGCAGTTCTTC.

This clonotype was picked up many times. The J gene is TRBJ2-3, the V gene TRBV2; 7 bases align to TRBD1. CDR3 length: 15 amino acids. Germline V gene sequence: CDR1 SNHLY, CDR2 FYNNEI. With V trimmed by 6 bases and J by 0 bases, 6 bases remained unmatched. This CDR3 is CASSPDRWSTDTQYF. The CDR3 nucleotides read TGTGCCAGCAGCCCGGACAGGTGGAGCACAGATACGCAGTATTTT.

In this sample, this clonotype turned up many times. J is TRBJ2-3 and V is TRBV28; 8 bases fit TRBD1. The trim removed 5 bases at V and 14 bases at J, leaving 12 bases unmatched. CDR1 is MDHEN and CDR2 is SYDVKM in the germline V gene. CDR3 length equals 13 residues. For the CDR3, the DNA is TGTGCCAGCAGTCAAGAGGACAGGGCCCCTGTGTATTTT. Encoded protein: CASSQEDRAPVYF.

Ten or more counts support this clonotype. The chain has TRBV12-3 or TRBV12-4 and TRBJ1-1, with D hard to call. This CDR3 has 12 residues. V shed 5 bases and J shed 4 bases, with 8 bases lying between them. The CDR3 here is CASSRGVTEAFF. The CDR3 nucleotides read TGTGCCAGCAGTCGGGGAGTCACTGAAGCTTTCTTT.

In its sample, this clonotype was seen many times. The chain combines TRBV7-9 with TRBJ2-5, with a tentative D call TRBD2 (5 bases). The CDR3 runs 14 residues. The germline gives CDR1 SEHNR, CDR2 FQNEAQ (reference sequence). Deletions cut 5 bases from V and 0 bases from J, with 10 bases between. The CDR3 sequence is CASSRTGYQETQYF. The CDR3 region has the DNA TGTGCCAGCAGCCGGACGGGGTACCAAGAGACCCAGTACTTC.

V and J are TRBV6-1 and TRBJ2-3; 9 nucleotides match TRBD2. V gave up 4 bases and J gave up 3 bases; unmatched junction bases: 11. This CDR3 has 17 amino acids. Germline values: CDR1 MNHNS, CDR2 SASEGT. The CDR3 sequence: CASSAPPFAGGTDTQYF. CDR3 bases: TGTGCCAGCAGTGCTCCACCATTTGCGGGAGGGACAGATACGCAGTATTTT.

This clonotype has more than one count but fewer than ten. This chain uses TRBV28 with TRBJ2-3, with TRBD1 as a possible D gene (9 bases). The CDR3 is 21 residues long. Germline V CDR1 and CDR2: MDHEN, SYDVKM. Trimming pared 6 bases from V and 5 bases from J, leaving 36 bases between. This CDR3 is CASRIPPGQGLRELAGDTQYF. The CDR3 region has the DNA TGTGCCAGCAGGATACCACCGGGACAGGGTCTCAGGGAGCTAGCGGGAGATACGCAGTATTTT.